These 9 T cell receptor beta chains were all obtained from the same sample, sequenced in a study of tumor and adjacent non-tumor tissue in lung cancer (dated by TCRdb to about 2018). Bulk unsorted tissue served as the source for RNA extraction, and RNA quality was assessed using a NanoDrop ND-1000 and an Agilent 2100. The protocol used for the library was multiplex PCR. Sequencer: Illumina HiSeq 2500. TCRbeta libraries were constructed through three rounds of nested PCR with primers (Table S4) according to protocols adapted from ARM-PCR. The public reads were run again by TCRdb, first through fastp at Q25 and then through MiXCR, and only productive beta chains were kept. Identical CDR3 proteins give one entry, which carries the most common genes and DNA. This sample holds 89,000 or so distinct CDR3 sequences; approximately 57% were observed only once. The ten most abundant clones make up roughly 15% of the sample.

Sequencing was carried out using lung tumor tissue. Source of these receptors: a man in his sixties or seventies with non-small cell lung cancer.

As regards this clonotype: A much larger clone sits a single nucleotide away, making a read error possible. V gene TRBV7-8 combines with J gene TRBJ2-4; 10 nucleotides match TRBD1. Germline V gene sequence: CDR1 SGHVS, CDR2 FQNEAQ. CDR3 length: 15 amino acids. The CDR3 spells CVSSLAAGQGNIQYF. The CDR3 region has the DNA TGTGTCAGCAGCTTAGCCGCGGGACAGGGGAACATTCAGTACTTC.

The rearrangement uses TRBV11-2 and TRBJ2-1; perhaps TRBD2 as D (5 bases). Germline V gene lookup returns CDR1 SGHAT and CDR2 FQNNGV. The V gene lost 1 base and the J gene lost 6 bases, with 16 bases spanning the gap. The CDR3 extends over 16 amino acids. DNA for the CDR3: TGTGCCAGCAGCTTAGGAGGTAGAAGGAGGTGCAATGAGCAGTTCTTC. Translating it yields CASSLGGRRRCNEQFF.

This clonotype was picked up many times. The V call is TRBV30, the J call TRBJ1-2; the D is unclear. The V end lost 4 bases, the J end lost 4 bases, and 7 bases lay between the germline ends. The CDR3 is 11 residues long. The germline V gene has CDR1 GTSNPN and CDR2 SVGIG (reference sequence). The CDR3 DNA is TGTGCCTGGACCGGCCTCTATGGCTACACCTTC. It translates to CAWTGLYGYTF.

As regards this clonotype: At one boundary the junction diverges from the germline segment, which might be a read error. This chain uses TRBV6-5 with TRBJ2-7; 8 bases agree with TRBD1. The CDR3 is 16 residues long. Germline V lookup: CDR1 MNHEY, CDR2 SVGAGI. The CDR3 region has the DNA TGTGCCATCAGTTACCGCGCCGGGACAGGCGATCGGGAGCAGAACTTC. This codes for CAISYRAGTGDREQNF.

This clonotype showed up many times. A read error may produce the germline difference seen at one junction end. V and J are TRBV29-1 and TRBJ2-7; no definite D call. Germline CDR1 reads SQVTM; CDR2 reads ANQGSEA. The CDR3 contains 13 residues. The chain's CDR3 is CSVKDVISYEQYF. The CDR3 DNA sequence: TGCAGCGTTAAAGATGTCATCTCCTACGAGCAGTACTTC.

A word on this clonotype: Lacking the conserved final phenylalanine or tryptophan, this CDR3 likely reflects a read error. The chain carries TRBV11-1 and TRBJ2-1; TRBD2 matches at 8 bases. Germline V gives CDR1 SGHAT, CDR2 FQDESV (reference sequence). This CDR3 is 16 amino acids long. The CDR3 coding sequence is TGTGCCATCAGCCCCTCTCGGAGCGGGGGCTACAATGAGCAGTTCTTA. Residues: CAISPSRSGGYNEQFL.

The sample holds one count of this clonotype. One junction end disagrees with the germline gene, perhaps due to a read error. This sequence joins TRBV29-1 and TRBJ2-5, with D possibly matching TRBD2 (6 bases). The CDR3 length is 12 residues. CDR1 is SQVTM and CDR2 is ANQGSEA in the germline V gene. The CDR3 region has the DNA TGCAGTGGCGGGACTCCTGAGCGGGCCCAATATTTC. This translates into CSGGTPERAQYF.

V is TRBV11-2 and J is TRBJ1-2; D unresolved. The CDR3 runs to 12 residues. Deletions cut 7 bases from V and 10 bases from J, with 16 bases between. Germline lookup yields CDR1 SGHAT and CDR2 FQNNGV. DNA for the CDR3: TGTGCCAGCACTGTCCAAGGTAGCGACTACACCTTC. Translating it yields CASTVQGSDYTF. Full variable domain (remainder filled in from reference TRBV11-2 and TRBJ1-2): EAGVAQSPRYKIIEKRQSVAFWCNPISGHATLYWYQQILGQGPKLLIQFQNNGVVDDSQLPKDRFSAERLKGVDSTLKIQPAKLEDSAVYLCASTVQGSDYTFGSGTRLTVV.

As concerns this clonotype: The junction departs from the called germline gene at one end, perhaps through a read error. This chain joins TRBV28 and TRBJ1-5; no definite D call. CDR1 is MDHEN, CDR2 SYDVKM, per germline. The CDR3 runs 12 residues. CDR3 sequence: CVSSEQHQPQHF. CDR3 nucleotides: TGTGTCAGCAGCGAACAGCATCAGCCCCAGCATTTT.